The sequence of this TCR beta chain was determined in a study of cytomegalovirus exposure and HLA in healthy donors. Whole-study context: Genotyping of 398 donors showed that about 79% belonged to the Caucasian-associated ancestry cluster. Study results and limitations: Investigators reported more than 150 TCR beta chains as tied to cytomegalovirus. Across donors, sequencing depth was assumed by presence/absence analyses to be roughly uniform.

The donors gave bone marrow, and they were healthy. Losses at the gene ends were 4 bases for V and 3 bases for J; bases not matched to a gene: 12. CDR1 and CDR2 from the germline V gene are MDHEN and SYDVKM. The CDR3 has 17 amino acids. The PCR used 60 Vbeta and 13 Jbeta primers. The protocol was immunoSEQ multiplex PCR, while the TCRdb copy is restricted to in-frame clones and leaves out a portion. The data hold tens of thousands of clones, with approximately 85% observed a single time. About this clone: The antigen remains undetermined.

The clonotype originates from a female donor in good health and CMV-seronegative. Sequencing was carried out using PBMCs. The chain uses TRBV28 and TRBJ1-2, with TRBD1 matching 9 bases. CDR3 region: CASSSHGQGWRDYGYTF. Written as DNA, the CDR3 is TGTGCCAGCAGTTCACACGGACAGGGGTGGCGGGACTATGGCTACACCTTC.